Below are 8 T cell receptor beta chains sequenced from a single sample in a study of blood T cell repertoires in COVID-19 (dated by TCRdb to about 2020). Library generation was performed with the immunoSEQ multiplex PCR assay. The source is immuneACCESS, and TCRdb retained only in-frame sequences with V and J called. Part of the clones is not carried over; for the studies checked, unresolved V genes explain less than half of this, and the remainder is unexplained. A total of 200,000 to 250,000 clones appear in this sample, over 80% of them only once. The top ten hold 1.9% of the sample. Sequencing was carried out using peripheral blood. These receptors were collected from a man in his thirties or forties who had recovered from COVID-19.

The chain couples TRBV2 to TRBJ1-1; possibly TRBD1 for D (6 bases). CDR1 and CDR2 from the germline V gene are SNHLY and FYNNEI. Between the trimmed V and J ends, which lost 7 bases and 7 bases, there was a span of 16 bases. This CDR3 is built from 13 residues. CDR3 in DNA: TGTGCCAGCATAGCCAGGGGAAGGTATGAAGCTTTCTTT. Protein product: CASIARGRYEAFF. The whole variable domain, filled in from reference TRBV2 and TRBJ1-1, reads EPEVTQTPSHQVTQMGQEVILRCVPISNHLYFYWYRQILGQKVEFLVSFYNNEISEKSEIFDDQFSVERPDGSNFTLKIRSTKLEDSAMYFCASIARGRYEAFFGQGTRLTVV.

V gene TRBV19 combines with J gene TRBJ1-2; no clear D gene. The germline V gene encodes CDR1 LNHDA and CDR2 SQIVND (reference sequence). With 0 bases removed from V and 8 bases from J, the gap between germline ends came to 16 bases. The CDR3 totals 15 residues. DNA of the CDR3: TGTGCCAGTAGTATAGAGACGCGACCCGAGGGAGGCTACACCTTC. It yields the protein CASSIETRPEGGYTF.

This chain joins TRBV15 and TRBJ2-4; D is ambiguous. The V end lost 0 bases, the J end lost 7 bases, and 13 bases lay between the germline ends. Looked up from germline, CDR1 is LNHNV and CDR2 is YYDKDF (reference sequence). This CDR3 has 15 amino acids. The DNA for the CDR3 is TGTGCCACCAGCAGAGATCTCACCCTCGGGAACATTCAGTACTTC. Translated, it gives CATSRDLTLGNIQYF.

The rearrangement links TRBV27 to TRBJ1-5; 8 bases agree with TRBD1. With 6 bases clipped from V and 5 bases from J, the junction kept 6 bases outside the gene matches. This CDR3 contains 14 residues. Germline V gene data show CDR1 as MNHEY and CDR2 as SMNVEV (reference sequence). CDR3: CASRPGGRYQPQHF. The CDR3 DNA reads TGTGCCAGCAGGCCAGGGGGCCGGTATCAGCCCCAGCATTTT.

Regarding this clone: Other DNA sequences within the sample encode an identical CDR3. The chain uses TRBV12-3 or TRBV12-4 and TRBJ2-2, with no clear D. V was pared by 3 bases and J by 6 bases, with 5 bases between. The CDR3 consists of 12 residues. DNA for the CDR3: TGTGCCAGCAGTTTGTCTGCCGGGGAGCTGTTTTTT. Amino acids: CASSLSAGELFF.

This clone was observed once. The J gene is TRBJ1-1, the V gene TRBV7-2, with a possible D match to TRBD1 (5 bases). The CDR3 sequence is 14 residues long. Between the trimmed V and J ends, which lost 1 base and 5 bases, there was a span of 11 bases. CDR1 SGHTA and CDR2 FQGNSA come from the germline V gene. The CDR3 loop is CASSLEGQGTEAFF. The CDR3 DNA is TGTGCCAGCAGCTTAGAAGGCCAGGGAACTGAAGCTTTCTTT.

The chain combines TRBV6-6 with TRBJ2-7; 9 positions match TRBD2. Trimming removed 11 bases from V and 5 bases from J; junction bases left unmatched: 7. Germline V CDR1 and CDR2: MNHNY, SVGAGI (reference sequence). This CDR3 region has 12 residues. The CDR3 DNA follows: TGTGCCGGGCAAGGGACTAGCCACGAGCAGTACGTC. Translation gives CAGQGTSHEQYV.

The genes are TRBV7-9 and TRBJ2-7; 9 nucleotides agree with TRBD1. The CDR3 length is 15 residues. The J segment lost 3 bases and the V segment lost 3 bases, leaving 6 bases of the junction unmatched. The V gene's germline CDR1 is SEHNR and CDR2 FQNEAQ (reference sequence). CDR3 loop: CASSFGQGPHYEQYV. In nucleotides, the CDR3 is TGTGCCAGCAGCTTCGGACAGGGGCCACACTACGAGCAGTACGTC.